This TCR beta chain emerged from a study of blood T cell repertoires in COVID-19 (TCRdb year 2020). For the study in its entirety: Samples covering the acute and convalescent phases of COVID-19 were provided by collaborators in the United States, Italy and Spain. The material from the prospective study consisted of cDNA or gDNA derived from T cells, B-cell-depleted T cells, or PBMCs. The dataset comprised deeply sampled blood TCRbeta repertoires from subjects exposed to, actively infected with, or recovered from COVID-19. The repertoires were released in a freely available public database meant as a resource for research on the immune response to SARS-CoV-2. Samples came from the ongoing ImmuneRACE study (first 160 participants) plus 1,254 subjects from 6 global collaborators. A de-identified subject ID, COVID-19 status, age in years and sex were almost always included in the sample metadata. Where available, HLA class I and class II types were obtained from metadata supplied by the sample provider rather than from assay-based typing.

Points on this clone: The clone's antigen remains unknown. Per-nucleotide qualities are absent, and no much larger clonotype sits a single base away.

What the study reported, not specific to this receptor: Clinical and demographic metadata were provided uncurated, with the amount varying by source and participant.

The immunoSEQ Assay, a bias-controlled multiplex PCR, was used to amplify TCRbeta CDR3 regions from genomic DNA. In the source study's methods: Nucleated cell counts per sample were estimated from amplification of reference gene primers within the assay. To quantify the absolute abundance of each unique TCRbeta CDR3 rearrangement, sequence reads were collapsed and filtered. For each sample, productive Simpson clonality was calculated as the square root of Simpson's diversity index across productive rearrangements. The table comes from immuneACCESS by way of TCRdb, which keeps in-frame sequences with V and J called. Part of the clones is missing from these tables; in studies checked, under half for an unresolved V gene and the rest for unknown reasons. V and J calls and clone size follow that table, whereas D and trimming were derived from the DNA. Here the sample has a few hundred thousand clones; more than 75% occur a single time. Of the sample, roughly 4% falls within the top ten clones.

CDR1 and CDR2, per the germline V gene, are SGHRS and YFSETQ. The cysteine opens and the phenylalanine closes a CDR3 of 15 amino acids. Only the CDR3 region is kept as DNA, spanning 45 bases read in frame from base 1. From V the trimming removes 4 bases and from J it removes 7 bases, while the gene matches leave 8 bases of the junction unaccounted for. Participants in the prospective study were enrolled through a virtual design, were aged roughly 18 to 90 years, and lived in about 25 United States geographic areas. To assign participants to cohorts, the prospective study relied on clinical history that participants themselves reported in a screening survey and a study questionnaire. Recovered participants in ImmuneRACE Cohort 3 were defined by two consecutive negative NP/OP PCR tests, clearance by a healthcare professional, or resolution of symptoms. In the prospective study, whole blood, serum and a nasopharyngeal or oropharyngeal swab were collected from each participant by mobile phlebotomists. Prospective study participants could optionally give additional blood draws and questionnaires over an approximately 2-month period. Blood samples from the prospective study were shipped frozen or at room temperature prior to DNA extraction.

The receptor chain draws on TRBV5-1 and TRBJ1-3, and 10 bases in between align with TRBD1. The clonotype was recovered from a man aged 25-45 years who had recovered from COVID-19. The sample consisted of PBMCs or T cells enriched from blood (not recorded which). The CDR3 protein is CASSPTGTGDNTIYF. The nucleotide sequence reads TGCGCCAGCAGCCCGACGGGGACAGGGGACAACACCATATATTTT.